The 32 T cell receptor beta chains in this list originate from one sample, sequenced in a study of OX40 agonist ivuxolimab in advanced cancers. The assay was immunoSEQ multiplex PCR, and TCRdb's table has in-frame clones only and misses some. The sample records roughly 150,000 clones, roughly 94% being singletons. This material consisted of CD4+ or CD8+ T cells sorted from blood, taken in a trial of the OX40 agonist ivuxolimab. The receptors stem from an adult with an advanced solid tumor such as melanoma, head and neck, liver or kidney cancer.

V usage is TRBV21-1 and J usage is TRBJ2-1; the D segment call TRBD1 is taken from the table without a DNA check. TRBV21-1 is recorded as a pseudogene. This CDR3 comprises 23 residues. The CDR3 DNA is TGTGCCAGCAGCCGATTTAGGGACAGGGGAATCAGATTGAGCCAATCGTCCTACAATGAGCAGTTCTTC. Translated: CASSRFRDRGIRLSQSSYNEQFF.

This chain links TRBV15 with TRBJ1-5; TRBD1 aligns across 9 bases. This CDR3 spans 19 amino acids. Germline CDR1 reads LNHNV; CDR2 reads YYDKDF (reference sequence). V was pared by 3 bases and J by 2 bases, with 14 bases of the junction left unmatched. The CDR3 region is CATSSEPFDRGKRNQPQHF. CDR3 nucleotides: TGTGCCACCAGCAGCGAACCCTTTGACAGGGGGAAGCGCAATCAGCCCCAGCATTTT.

The rearrangement uses TRBV4-3 and TRBJ2-2, with D perhaps TRBD2 (6 bases). The CDR3 sequence is 17 residues long. Germline V gene sequence: CDR1 LGHNA, CDR2 YSLEER. The V gene lost 0 bases and the J gene lost 3 bases, with 14 bases spanning the gap. CDR3 region: CASSQEFPGSYTGELFF. The CDR3 DNA reads as TGCGCCAGCAGCCAAGAATTCCCCGGGAGTTACACCGGGGAGCTGTTTTTT.

V and J are TRBV5-4 and TRBJ2-1, with 7 bases identical to TRBD2. This CDR3 is 14 amino acids long. After removal of 5 bases from V and 8 bases from J, the junction contained 10 bases not matched to a gene. Germline V gives CDR1 SGHNT, CDR2 YYREEE (reference sequence). CDR3 in DNA: TGTGCCAGCAGTTTTGGACGGGGAGGGGATGAGCAGTTCTTC. It encodes CASSFGRGGDEQFF.

V is TRBV7-9 and J is TRBJ2-5; D is undetermined. The CDR3 is made up of 14 amino acids. Trimming stripped 1 base from V and 1 base from J, with 7 bases between. Per germline, CDR1 SEHNR and CDR2 FQNEAQ (reference sequence). This CDR3 reads CASSLETLQETQYF. Here the CDR3 DNA reads TGTGCCAGCAGCTTAGAAACACTCCAAGAGACCCAGTACTTC. The variable domain in full, with the rest retrieved from reference TRBV7-9 and TRBJ2-5, is DTGVSQNPRHKITKRGQNVTFRCDPISEHNRLYWYRQTLGQGPEFLTYFQNEAQLEKSRLLSDRFSAERPKGSFSTLEIQRTEQGDSAMYLCASSLETLQETQYFGPGTRLLVL.

The gene calls are TRBV5-1 and TRBJ1-1; 10 nucleotides line up with TRBD1. V dropped 4 bases and J dropped 6; count of bases not matched to a gene: 15. The CDR3 extends over 17 amino acids. Per germline, CDR1 SGHRS and CDR2 YFSETQ. The CDR3 DNA reads as TGCGCCAGCAGCCACCCTCCCGGGACAGGGGTACGGTCTGAAGCTTTCTTT. The encoded protein is CASSHPPGTGVRSEAFF.

The gene calls are TRBV27 and TRBJ1-2; the D is unclear. V was cut by 5 bases and J by 0 bases, with 7 bases left in between. Germline-derived CDR1 and CDR2 are MNHEY and SMNVEV (reference sequence). The CDR3 is made up of 13 amino acids. The CDR3 nucleotides read TGTGCCAGCAGTCCAACGTCTAACTATGGCTACACCTTC. Residues: CASSPTSNYGYTF.

The rearrangement uses TRBV4-3 and TRBJ1-5; the D gene is possibly TRBD1 (5 bases). V was shortened by 0 bases and J by 7 bases, with 13 bases between the two germline ends. CDR3 size: 15 residues. Germline CDR1 is LGHNA and CDR2 is YSLEER. The CDR3 coding sequence is TGCGCCAGCAGCCAAGATCTCTCAGGGAACCAGCCCCAGCATTTT. Protein: CASSQDLSGNQPQHF.

This chain connects TRBV7-2 to TRBJ2-5; TRBD1 might be the D (6 bases). V lost 4 bases and J lost 4, with 22 bases in between. Germline values: CDR1 SGHTA, CDR2 FQGNSA. CDR3 size: 17 residues. CDR3 residues: CASSSSTRPGQRETQYF. CDR3 DNA: TGTGCCAGCAGCTCGTCGACCCGCCCCGGACAGAGAGAGACCCAGTACTTC.

This CDR3 reads CASTNYRTEAFF. CDR3 DNA: TGTGCCAGCACCAACTACAGAACTGAAGCTTTCTTT. The rearrangement uses TRBV6-5 and TRBJ1-1; D gene ambiguous. The germline V and J ends were trimmed by 7 bases and 5 bases, with 11 bases remaining between them. The CDR3 length is 12 residues. Germline CDR1 is MNHEY and CDR2 is SVGAGI.

CDR3 sequence reads: CASSLAANYGYTF. The CDR3 DNA reads as TGCGCCAGCAGCTTGGCAGCTAACTATGGCTACACCTTC. The chain uses TRBV5-1 and TRBJ1-2, with D hard to call. Germline V gene lookup returns CDR1 SGHRS and CDR2 YFSETQ. CDR3 length: 13 amino acids. Trimming stripped 0 bases from V and 0 bases from J, with 3 bases between.

The genes are TRBV28 and TRBJ2-3; TRBD2 might be the D (5 bases). Germline loops: CDR1 MDHEN, CDR2 SYDVKM. The V end was cut by 4 bases, the J end by 0 bases, with 17 bases between. CDR3 size: 17 residues. The chain's CDR3 is CASSCPNISVSTDTQYF. The CDR3 DNA reads as TGTGCCAGCAGTTGTCCCAACATTAGCGTTAGCACAGATACGCAGTATTTT.

The chain joins TRBV9 to TRBJ2-2, with TRBD2 identical over 7 bases. This CDR3 region has 16 residues. The V segment lost 4 bases and the J segment 0 bases; nucleotides outside the gene matches: 6. The germline gives CDR1 SGDLS, CDR2 YYNGEE. The DNA of the CDR3 is TGTGCCAGCAGCTGGGCAGGGACTACGAACACCGGGGAGCTGTTTTTT. Translating it yields CASSWAGTTNTGELFF.

J is TRBJ2-5 and V is TRBV30; D is undetermined. Trimming pared 1 base from V and 5 bases from J, leaving 8 bases between. The length of the CDR3 is 12 residues. CDR1 and CDR2 (germline): GTSNPN, SVGIG (reference sequence). The CDR3 region has the DNA TGTGCCTGGAGTGGCCCAAGGGAGACCCAGTACTTC. As protein: CAWSGPRETQYF.

The table lists this clone with a few counts. The chain carries TRBV19 and TRBJ1-5, with no clear D. Trimming removed 3 bases at V and 7 bases at J, with 7 bases between. The CDR3 loop spans 12 amino acids. The germline V gene has CDR1 LNHDA and CDR2 SQIVND (reference sequence). The CDR3 sequence is CASSIRSQPQHF. The CDR3 region has the DNA TGTGCCAGTAGTATTCGCAGCCAGCCCCAGCATTTT.

The chain combines TRBV12-2 with TRBJ2-7; TRBD1 is the table's D call and was not checked against the DNA. TRBV12-2 corresponds to a pseudogene. CDR3 length: 17 residues. This CDR3 is CASRLAHRKGTDSEQYF. The CDR3 DNA reads TGTGCAAGTCGCTTAGCCCACCGGAAGGGAACAGACAGCGAGCAGTACTTC.

The J gene is TRBJ2-7, the V gene TRBV7-2; no reliable D call. The CDR3 has 14 amino acids. From germline, CDR1 is SGHTA and CDR2 FQGNSA. Trimming removed 2 bases at V and 2 bases at J, with 10 bases between. The CDR3 region has the DNA TGTGCCAGCAGCTTAAATTCCGGACCCTACGAGCAGTACTTC. This codes for CASSLNSGPYEQYF.

The chain links TRBV7-2 to TRBJ1-2; D not resolved. The V end was cut by 1 base, the J end by 4 bases, with 7 bases between. CDR3 length: 13 amino acids. CDR1 SGHTA and CDR2 FQGNSA come from the germline V gene. The CDR3 here is CASSLGGIYGYTF. The CDR3 coding sequence is TGTGCCAGCAGCTTAGGAGGTATCTATGGCTACACCTTC.

The CDR3 here is CASSLSLGKVTEAFF. DNA of the CDR3: TGTGCCAGCAGTTTATCTTTGGGGAAGGTCACTGAAGCTTTCTTT. The chain has TRBV27 and TRBJ1-1; D remains unclear. Trimming took off 0 bases at V and 4 bases at J, with 12 bases between the two ends. This CDR3 region has 15 residues. Germline CDR1 is MNHEY and CDR2 is SMNVEV (reference sequence).

V is TRBV30 and J is TRBJ2-7; D unclear. The CDR3 spans 13 residues. Per germline, CDR1 GTSNPN and CDR2 SVGIG (reference sequence). V lost 2 bases, J lost 4 bases, and 12 bases lay in between. CDR3 region: CAWSRQVGYEQYF. The CDR3 region has the DNA TGTGCCTGGAGTCGGCAGGTGGGTTACGAGCAGTACTTC.

The rearrangement joins TRBV7-2 to TRBJ2-1, with 7 positions matching TRBD2. The CDR3 totals 15 residues. J lost 3 bases, V lost 5 bases, and 7 bases had no gene match. Germline V lookup: CDR1 SGHTA, CDR2 FQGNSA. CDR3 residues: CASSLQRGLYNEQFF. The DNA for the CDR3 is TGTGCCAGCAGCCTGCAGCGGGGCCTCTACAATGAGCAGTTCTTC.

This clone was counted a few times. In nucleotides, the CDR3 is TGCGCCAGCAGCCTCTTCGACATCATGAACACTGAAGCTTTCTTT. Residues: CASSLFDIMNTEAFF. The chain joins TRBV4-1 to TRBJ1-1; D unclear. This CDR3 contains 15 residues. Trimming took 4 bases from V and 0 from J, leaving 12 bases between them. CDR1 is MGHRA, CDR2 YSYEKL, per germline.

The chain links TRBV27 to TRBJ1-4; 8 positions agree with TRBD1. Germline V CDR1 and CDR2: MNHEY, SMNVEV (reference sequence). The CDR3 sequence is 15 residues long. V lost 5 bases to trimming and J lost 8 bases; unmatched junction nucleotides: 10. In DNA form, the CDR3 reads TGTGCCAGCAGTCTAGGACAGGGAAGTCGAGAAAAACTGTTTTTT. Translating gives CASSLGQGSREKLFF.

The V and J genes are TRBV5-1 and TRBJ2-3, with D unresolved. V lost 0 bases, J lost 10 bases, and 12 bases lay in between. The CDR3 totals 13 residues. Germline CDR1 and CDR2: SGHRS and YFSETQ. The CDR3: CASSLAGRSAQYF. The CDR3 DNA is TGCGCCAGCAGCTTGGCCGGGCGTAGTGCGCAGTATTTT.

The chain links TRBV2 to TRBJ2-1; D gene unclear. Germline assignment: CDR1 SNHLY and CDR2 FYNNEI. Trimming cost V 4 bases and J 6 bases, with 10 bases left between them. This CDR3 spans 13 amino acids. The CDR3 sequence: CASSVELGNEQFF. For the CDR3, the DNA is TGTGCCAGCAGTGTGGAGCTAGGCAATGAGCAGTTCTTC.

The chain carries TRBV19 and TRBJ2-1, with 13 bases identical to TRBD2. V was clipped by 9 bases and J by 9 bases; unmatched bases: 14. CDR1 is LNHDA, CDR2 SQIVND, per germline (reference sequence). CDR3 length equals 16 residues. Written as DNA, the CDR3 is TGTGCCAGCCATGGACCGTTGGGACTAGCGGGATTTGAGCAGTTCTTC. Translation: CASHGPLGLAGFEQFF.

The rearrangement links TRBV28 to TRBJ1-2, with 9 bases aligning to TRBD1. The CDR3 consists of 12 residues. The V gene's germline CDR1 is MDHEN and CDR2 SYDVKM. The V and J ends lost 3 bases and 7 bases, in that order; junction bases with no gene match: 0. The CDR3 DNA is TGTGCCAGCAGTTTGGGACAGGGTGGCTACACCTTC. Residues: CASSLGQGGYTF.

The V gene is TRBV6-5, the J gene TRBJ1-5, with unresolved D. The ends were cut back, 2 bases at V and 3 bases at J, with 5 bases in the middle. CDR1 and CDR2 from the germline V gene are MNHEY and SVGAGI. There are 13 residues in the CDR3. CDR3 DNA: TGTGCCAGCAGTTACAGGGACAATCAGCCCCAGCATTTT. It encodes CASSYRDNQPQHF.

The chain couples TRBV11-3 to TRBJ2-2; D ambiguous. This CDR3 contains 12 residues. Germline V lookup: CDR1 SGHNT, CDR2 YENEEA. Trimming shortened V by 5 bases and J by 5 bases, and 6 bases separated the two germline ends. CDR3 region: CASSPPTGELFF. The DNA of the CDR3 is TGTGCCAGCAGCCCCCCGACCGGGGAGCTGTTTTTT.

J is TRBJ2-5 and V is TRBV28; D unresolved. Deletions cut 8 bases from V and 7 bases from J, with 17 bases between. The CDR3 is 13 residues long. Germline loops: CDR1 MDHEN, CDR2 SYDVKM. Written as DNA, the CDR3 is TGTGCCAGCTCTATCCAGGTTCCGGGGACCCAGTACTTC. It specifies CASSIQVPGTQYF.

This clone was seen a handful of times. The same CDR3 is also encoded by other DNA sequences in this sample. This chain's CDR3 is CASSLRNYGYTF. The CDR3 DNA reads TGTGCCAGCAGTTTAAGGAACTATGGCTACACCTTC. The chain has TRBV28 and TRBJ1-2; D gene unclear. The CDR3 runs 12 residues. Trimming removed 2 bases at V and 2 bases at J, with 3 bases between. The V gene's germline CDR1 is MDHEN and CDR2 SYDVKM.

The count of this clone is one. The CDR3 loop reads CASSLDTSDTQYF. CDR3 coding DNA: TGTGCCAGCAGCTTAGATACATCAGATACGCAGTATTTT. The chain recombines TRBV11-3 with TRBJ2-3; no reliable D call. This CDR3 contains 13 residues. The germline CDR1 and CDR2 sequences are SGHNT and YENEEA. Trimming left V 0 bases short and J 4 bases short, with 5 bases between.